This passage covers 15 T cell receptor beta chains from one sample sequenced in a study of T cells in Graves' hyperthyroidism and ophthalmopathy (dated by TCRdb to between 2019 and 2020). The library was produced with multiplex PCR. Sequenced using an Illumina HiSeq 2000. The TCR beta CDR3 regions were amplified from the RNA transcripts. A first-round RT-PCR of the TCR CDR3 used the HTBI primer set with the Qiagen OneStep RT-PCR kit. TCRdb applied fastp at Q25 and MiXCR to the public reads, then kept only in-frame beta chains. Each entry is one CDR3 protein sequence, shown with its most common DNA and genes. The sample table lists approximately 430,000 distinct CDR3 sequences, less than 20% of them with a count of one. Of the sample, around an eighth falls within the top ten clones. Sequences were obtained from blood. Receptors were obtained from a woman aged 18-29 years with Graves' hyperthyroidism.

This clonotype was counted a single time. The chain carries TRBV5-4 and TRBJ2-6; D possibly corresponds to TRBD2 (6 bases). The germline gives CDR1 SGHNT, CDR2 YYREEE (reference sequence). CDR3 length: 17 amino acids. The V and J ends lost 3 bases and 0 bases respectively, with 13 bases between them. CDR3 sequence reads: CASSSRWRDSGANVLTF. The CDR3 region has the DNA TGTGCCAGCAGCTCCCGGTGGCGGGACTCTGGGGCCAACGTCCTGACTTTC.

The rearrangement uses TRBV18 and TRBJ2-5, with 7 positions matching TRBD2. The CDR3 is made up of 14 amino acids. V lost 1 base, J lost 5 bases, and 4 bases stayed unmatched. Germline CDR1 reads KGHSH; CDR2 reads LQKENI. The CDR3 loop reads CASSPQGLVETQYF. In DNA form, the CDR3 reads TGTGCCAGCTCACCACAAGGACTAGTGGAGACCCAGTACTTC.

This clonotype has more than one count but fewer than ten. The chain joins TRBV4-2 to TRBJ2-7, with TRBD1 matching 9 bases. This CDR3 is built from 18 residues. The ends lost 2 bases at V and 5 bases at J; junction bases unmatched: 16. The germline gives CDR1 LGHNA, CDR2 YNFKEQ. The CDR3 DNA reads as TGTGCCAGCAGCCAAAGATGGGGTCTCCGGGACAGGGACAACGAGCAGTACTTC. Protein: CASSQRWGLRDRDNEQYF.

This clonotype was seen at least ten times. The chain links TRBV11-2 to TRBJ2-7, with 9 bases identical to TRBD2. This CDR3 has 15 amino acids. Germline trimming cut 5 bases from V and 5 bases from J; bases unmatched to any gene: 10. Per germline, CDR1 SGHAT and CDR2 FQNNGV. The CDR3 sequence is CASSPGAGGFDEQYF. CDR3 DNA sequence: TGTGCCAGCAGCCCAGGAGCGGGAGGTTTCGACGAGCAGTACTTC.

This clonotype has a count of ten or more. This chain connects TRBV12-3 or TRBV12-4 to TRBJ1-2; 8 nucleotides match TRBD1. The CDR3 spans 15 residues. With 7 bases clipped from V and 1 base from J, the junction kept 8 bases outside the gene matches. For the CDR3, the DNA is TGTGCCAGCACTAACGGACAGGGAAATAACTATGGCTACACCTTC. As protein: CASTNGQGNNYGYTF.

In its sample, this clonotype was seen many times. The chain couples TRBV11-2 to TRBJ1-1, with D possibly being TRBD1 (5 bases). The germline V gene encodes CDR1 SGHAT and CDR2 FQNNGV. Trimming pared 1 base from V and 0 bases from J, leaving 9 bases between. The CDR3 is made up of 15 amino acids. Written as DNA, the CDR3 is TGTGCCAGCAGCTTAGTCACGGGACTGAACACTGAAGCTTTCTTT. Its protein is CASSLVTGLNTEAFF. The full variable domain, with the rest looked up from reference TRBV11-2 and TRBJ1-1, is EAGVAQSPRYKIIEKRQSVAFWCNPISGHATLYWYQQILGQGPKLLIQFQNNGVVDDSQLPKDRFSAERLKGVDSTLKIQPAKLEDSAVYLCASSLVTGLNTEAFFGQGTRLTVV.

There are many counts of this clonotype. The chain recombines TRBV14 with TRBJ1-1; no clear D gene. Trimming pared 2 bases from V and 3 bases from J, leaving 13 bases between. The V gene's germline CDR1 is SGHDN and CDR2 FVKESK. This CDR3 is built from 15 residues. The CDR3 DNA follows: TGTGCCAGCAGCCAAATCGCTCCGGACCACACTGAAGCTTTCTTT. It translates to CASSQIAPDHTEAFF.

Comments on this clonotype: The junction departs from the called germline gene at one end, perhaps through a read error. The genes are TRBV2 and TRBJ2-6, with D hard to call. The germline CDR1 and CDR2 sequences are SNHLY and FYNNEI. The CDR3 is 14 amino acids. The CDR3 is CASSDGVPTNVLIF. CDR3 coding DNA: TGTGCCAGCAGTGACGGCGTCCCGACCAACGTCCTGATTTTC.

The sample holds a few counts of this clonotype. V is TRBV20-1 and J is TRBJ2-1, with 8 bases aligning to TRBD2. The CDR3 contains 14 residues. Trimming removed 6 bases from V and 0 bases from J; junction bases left unmatched: 4. In germline, CDR1 is DFQATT, CDR2 SNEGSKA (reference sequence). CDR3 amino acids: CSAGRGDSYNEQFF. The CDR3 DNA sequence: TGCAGTGCGGGGCGGGGGGACTCCTACAATGAGCAGTTCTTC.

This clonotype has ten or more counts. The J gene is TRBJ2-7, the V gene TRBV11-1; D ambiguous. This CDR3 is built from 13 residues. Looked up from germline, CDR1 is SGHAT and CDR2 is FQDESV (reference sequence). Trimming removed 5 bases from V and 2 bases from J, with 10 bases in between. CDR3 nucleotides: TGTGCCAGCAGCCCGTCTGGGACCTACGAGCAGTACTTC. This gives the protein CASSPSGTYEQYF.

This chain joins TRBV10-3 and TRBJ1-1, with a weak D call TRBD1 (6 bases). CDR3 length: 15 amino acids. The germline CDR1 and CDR2 sequences are ENHRY and SYGVKD. Trimming pared 2 bases from V and 1 base from J, leaving 11 bases between. DNA for the CDR3: TGTGCCATCAGTGAGAAACAGGGTTGGAACACTGAAGCTTTCTTT. Translated, it gives CAISEKQGWNTEAFF.

The sample holds many counts of this clonotype. The V and J genes are TRBV27 and TRBJ2-5, with 10 bases lining up with TRBD1. Germline V gene lookup returns CDR1 MNHEY and CDR2 SMNVEV (reference sequence). The junction had 6 bases not matched to a gene; V was cut back by 6 bases and J by 5 bases. The CDR3 extends over 14 amino acids. Here the CDR3 DNA reads TGTGCCAGCAGGGACAGGGGGGACAAGGAGACCCAGTACTTC. Its protein is CASRDRGDKETQYF.

Many counts were recorded for this clonotype. The genes are TRBV12-3 or TRBV12-4 and TRBJ2-7; D might be TRBD1 (6 bases). V was cut by 6 bases and J by 4 bases, with 10 bases left in between. The CDR3 has 12 residues. The CDR3 bases are TGTGCCAGCAGCGCCCAGGGGTACGAGCAGTACTTC. The encoded protein is CASSAQGYEQYF.

There are many counts of this clonotype. The rearrangement links TRBV28 to TRBJ1-5; D gene ambiguous. Germline lookup yields CDR1 MDHEN and CDR2 SYDVKM. V lost 4 bases and J 4 bases, leaving 11 bases between the germline ends. The CDR3 contains 14 residues. CDR3 sequence reads: CASSSPGSNQPQHF. CDR3 coding DNA: TGTGCCAGCAGTTCGCCGGGGTCAAATCAGCCCCAGCATTTT.

This clonotype was counted at least ten times. The gene calls are TRBV20-1 and TRBJ2-5, with D possibly being TRBD1 or TRBD2 (6 bases each). CDR1 DFQATT and CDR2 SNEGSKA come from the germline V gene (reference sequence). V was trimmed by 3 bases and J by 5 bases, leaving 22 bases between them. CDR3 length: 16 amino acids. CDR3 amino acids: CSARRLANTGTETQYF. The DNA of the CDR3 is TGCAGTGCTAGGAGGCTAGCGAATACAGGGACGGAGACCCAGTACTTC.